The 13 T cell receptor beta chains presented below share a single source sample, sequenced in a study of CXCR3-negative and CXCR3-positive naive CD8 T cells. Study observations and caveats: For CXCR3-positive naive cells, TRB CDR3s were more hydrophobic than those of CXCR3-negative naive cells.

Their antigens remain unidentified. Preparation of TRB cDNA libraries relied on 5' RACE carrying UMI labels. Reprocessing the 5' RACE reads, TCRdb reports a single entry for every CDR3 protein and omits DNA. Its listing shows roughly 63,000 distinct CDR3 sequences. Source material: naive CXCR3+ CD8+ T cells from blood. Subset indicated: CD45RO-CCR7+CD27+CD95- naive CD8+ T cells expressing CXCR3 (TNR3+). The receptors stem from a human donor in good health. Some clones in this sample may be carry-over from other donors' samples.

J is TRBJ1-6 and V is TRBV7-9; TCRdb's D call, TRBD1, is unchecked because there is no DNA. Germline V lookup: CDR1 SEHNR, CDR2 FQNEAQ (reference sequence). The CDR3 totals 15 residues. The CDR3 sequence is CASSFPQGRNSPLHF.

V and J are TRBV29-1 and TRBJ2-2. CDR1 and CDR2 (germline): SQVTM, ANQGSEA. CDR3 length: 14 amino acids. The CDR3 spells CSVEFSGNTGELFF.

The chain couples TRBV12-3 or TRBV12-4 to TRBJ1-2; the D gene TCRdb calls, TRBD1, cannot be checked with no DNA. The CDR3 runs to 16 residues. The chain's CDR3 is CASSFGAGSRSNGYTF.

This rearrangement joins TRBV11-3 to TRBJ2-7; the D call of TRBD2 rests on TCRdb alone, since no DNA is present to check it. There are 12 residues in the CDR3. CDR1 is SGHNT, CDR2 YENEEA, per germline. The CDR3 spells CASSPSPYEQYF.

V gene TRBV11-1 combines with J gene TRBJ1-1. Germline loops: CDR1 SGHAT, CDR2 FQDESV (reference sequence). CDR3 length: 14 residues. This CDR3 is CASSHEVGNTEAFF.

The genes are TRBV5-1 and TRBJ2-3; TCRdb's assignment of TRBD1 cannot be checked, as there is no DNA. The germline V gene encodes CDR1 SGHRS and CDR2 YFSETQ. There are 15 residues in the CDR3. CDR3 sequence: CASRAGTGGTDTQYF.

V and J are TRBV28 and TRBJ2-1; the D call from TCRdb, TRBD2, cannot be confirmed without DNA. The CDR3 contains 16 residues. Germline V lookup: CDR1 MDHEN, CDR2 SYDVKM. Here the CDR3 reads CASSLGWTSGSYEQFF.

The V call is TRBV7-8, the J call TRBJ2-1; TCRdb selects TRBD2, and the lack of DNA leaves this call unchecked. From germline, CDR1 is SGHVS and CDR2 FQNEAQ. The CDR3 totals 15 residues. The CDR3 sequence: CASSWVGPPGDEQFF.

V and J are TRBV20-1 and TRBJ1-2; TCRdb's D call of TRBD1 is untestable without DNA. The CDR3 extends over 14 amino acids. Germline CDR1 DFQATT, CDR2 SNEGSKA (reference sequence). The CDR3: CSARNQDGTYGYTF.

The rearrangement links TRBV28 to TRBJ1-2; as DNA is missing, the TRBD1 call by TCRdb cannot be tested. CDR3 length: 15 amino acids. CDR1 and CDR2 (germline): MDHEN, SYDVKM. The CDR3 loop is CASGPVGGIHYGYTF.

This chain connects TRBV29-1 to TRBJ1-1. The germline V gene has CDR1 SQVTM and CDR2 ANQGSEA. The CDR3 totals 14 residues. The CDR3 sequence: CSVESPDMNTEAFF.

The genes are TRBV5-5 and TRBJ2-7. This CDR3 is built from 15 residues. Germline-derived CDR1 and CDR2 are SGHKS and YYEKEE (reference sequence). The CDR3 reads CASSLEDNGRYEQYF.

The chain has TRBV4-2 and TRBJ2-7; TCRdb's D call, TRBD2, is unchecked because there is no DNA. CDR3 length: 17 residues. Germline V gene lookup returns CDR1 LGHNA and CDR2 YNFKEQ. The CDR3 reads CACSQEATSGASYEQYF.